The 27 T cell receptor beta chains given below trace back to one sample, sequenced in a study of T cell clonality in common variable immunodeficiency. Produced via immunoSEQ multiplex PCR; TCRdb's table is partial and in-frame only. The sample shows 25,000 to 35,000 clones, no singletons; the ten largest hold about 4%. The sequenced sample was peripheral blood mononuclear cells. The receptor source for this set is a person between 18 and 75 years old in good health.

Many counts were recorded for this clone. The sequenced fragment ends 3 residues before the CDR3 boundary, so the rest is inferred from the germline J gene. The chain uses TRBV29-1 and TRBJ2-3; TRBD2 aligns across 9 bases. The CDR3 spans 14 residues. V trimming: 5 bases; J trimming: 6 bases; junction bases outside the gene matches: 9. Germline CDR1 is SQVTM and CDR2 is ANQGSEA. The CDR3 protein is CSVPLAGAVDTQYF. The CDR3 DNA, read in part, is TGCAGCGTTCCCTTAGCGGGAGCGGTGGATACG.

This clone appeared many times. The read halts 3 residues ahead of the CDR3 end, with the missing end drawn from the germline J gene. The J gene is TRBJ2-1, the V gene TRBV10-1, with 10 bases aligning to TRBD1. V was pared by 6 bases and J by 8 bases, with 4 bases of the junction left unmatched. The germline V gene encodes CDR1 WNHNN and CDR2 SYGVQD (reference sequence). The CDR3 length is 13 residues. The CDR3 protein is CASSPGTGDEQFF. The CDR3 bases that were read are TGCGCCAGCAGCCCCGGGACAGGGGATGAG.

This clone was counted ten times or more. The sequenced fragment ends 3 residues before the CDR3 boundary, so the rest is inferred from the germline J gene. The chain carries TRBV20-1 and TRBJ2-3, with D uncertain. In germline, CDR1 is DFQATT, CDR2 SNEGSKA (reference sequence). Between the trimmed V and J ends, which lost 1 base and 6 bases, there was a span of 8 bases. CDR3 length: 12 residues. CDR3 DNA (partial): TGCAGTGCTAGAGGCACAGATGATACG. Translated, it gives CSARGTDDT. The CDR3 in full is CSARGTDDTQYF.

In this sample, this clone turned up many times. The CDR3 end lies 3 residues beyond the end of the read and is filled in from the germline J gene. V gene TRBV5-1 combines with J gene TRBJ2-2; 10 bases align to TRBD2. The CDR3 sequence is 17 residues long. The germline gives CDR1 SGHRS, CDR2 YFSETQ. V gave up 4 bases and J gave up 3 bases; unmatched junction bases: 9. Partial CDR3 DNA: TGCGCCAGCAGCGATGTTCTAGCGGGGGCCTACACCGGGGAG. Translation: CASSDVLAGAYTGE. The whole CDR3 is CASSDVLAGAYTGELFF. The entire variable domain, with the rest obtained from reference TRBV5-1 and TRBJ2-2, is as follows: KAGVTQTPRYLIKTRGQQVTLSCSPISGHRSVSWYQQTPGQGLQFLFEYFSETQRNKGNFPGRFSGRQFSNSRSEMNVSTLELGDSALYLCASSDVLAGAYTGELFFGEGSRLTVL.

This clone was picked up a small number of times. The observed sequence ends 3 residues before the CDR3 terminus, with the missing tail filled in from the germline J gene. The chain is built from TRBV5-1 and TRBJ1-3, with 8 bases fitting TRBD1. The V and J ends lost 4 bases and 2 bases, in that order; junction bases with no gene match: 5. This CDR3 comprises 15 residues. The V gene's germline CDR1 is SGHRS and CDR2 YFSETQ. The sequenced CDR3 bases are TGCGCCAGCAGCGGAGGGACAGGAACTGGAAACACC. Translation gives CASSGGTGTGNT. The whole CDR3 sequence is CASSGGTGTGNTIYF.

There are a few counts of this clone. The missing CDR3 end, 3 residues past where the read stops, is filled in from the germline J gene. This chain uses TRBV6-2 or TRBV6-3 with TRBJ1-2, with 8 bases identical to TRBD1. The CDR3 is made up of 14 amino acids. Germline CDR1 reads MNHEY; CDR2 reads SVGEGT. The CDR3 loop is CASRRRQGYYDYTF. The covered CDR3 bases are TGTGCCAGCAGGCGGCGACAGGGGTATTACGAC.

This clone occurred many times. The CDR3 extends 3 residues past the end of the read, so its final part is completed from the germline J gene. The chain couples TRBV5-1 to TRBJ2-2; the D gene is possibly TRBD1 (6 bases). The V gene lost 4 bases and the J gene lost 6 bases, with 10 bases spanning the gap. The CDR3 contains 13 residues. Per germline, CDR1 SGHRS and CDR2 YFSETQ. Incomplete CDR3 DNA: TGCGCCAGCAGCCAACAGGGCGCCGGGGAG. Translated, it gives CASSQQGAGE. The CDR3 in full is CASSQQGAGELFF.

The table lists this clone with many counts. The sequence runs out 3 residues before the end of the CDR3; the remainder is reconstructed from the germline J gene. This chain links TRBV5-5 with TRBJ1-2, with no clear D. CDR3 length equals 12 residues. Trimming took off 0 bases at V and 7 bases at J, with 7 bases between the two ends. CDR1 is SGHKS, CDR2 YYEKEE, per germline (reference sequence). The CDR3 DNA, read in part, is TGTGCCAGCAGCTTGGTTAGTACTGGC. This codes for CASSLVSTG. The full CDR3 protein is CASSLVSTGYTF. The whole variable domain, filled in from reference TRBV5-5 and TRBJ1-2, reads DAGVTQSPTHLIKTRGQQVTLRCSPISGHKSVSWYQQVLGQGPQFIFQYYEKEERGRGNFPDRFSARQFPNYSSELNVNALLLGDSALYLCASSLVSTGYTFGSGTRLTVV.

This clone was recorded many times. The read stops 3 residues short of the end of the CDR3; the missing end is completed from the germline J gene. The chain recombines TRBV7-9 with TRBJ1-4; 7 bases are shared with TRBD1. V trimming: 0 bases; J trimming: 5 bases; junction bases outside the gene matches: 0. CDR1 is SEHNR, CDR2 FQNEAQ, per germline (reference sequence). CDR3 length equals 14 residues. The CDR3: CASSLAGGNEKLFF. The CDR3 DNA, read in part, is TGTGCCAGCAGCTTAGCAGGGGGCAATGAAAAA.

This clone was counted ten times or more. The sequenced fragment ends 3 residues before the CDR3 boundary, so the rest is inferred from the germline J gene. This chain uses TRBV9 with TRBJ1-2; no clear D. The V gene lost 0 bases and the J gene lost 7 bases, with 7 bases spanning the gap. The CDR3 sequence is 12 residues long. The germline gives CDR1 SGDLS, CDR2 YYNGEE. The sequenced part of the CDR3 DNA is TGTGCCAGCAGCGTAGGTGATAGTGGC. Its translation is CASSVGDSG. The CDR3 reads in full as CASSVGDSGYTF.

Ten or more counts support this clone. The read gets to within 3 residues of the CDR3 end, and the germline J gene fills in the rest. The chain has TRBV5-1 and TRBJ2-4; D may be TRBD1 (5 bases). V was pared by 0 bases and J by 6 bases, with 10 bases between. Germline lookup yields CDR1 SGHRS and CDR2 YFSETQ. The CDR3 consists of 14 residues. The sequenced CDR3 bases are TGCGCCAGCAGCTTGGCAGGGTTGGGAAACATT. This sequence encodes CASSLAGLGNI. The entire CDR3 reads CASSLAGLGNIQYF.

This clone has just a few counts. The chain's CDR3 is CASSPFTREETQYF. Partial CDR3 DNA: TGTGCCAGCAGCCCATTTACTAGGGAAGAGACG. V and J are TRBV5-6 and TRBJ2-3; D possibly corresponds to TRBD2 (5 bases). The read finishes 3 residues shy of the CDR3 end, and the germline J gene is used to complete it. CDR1 SGHDT and CDR2 YYEEEE come from the germline V gene. This CDR3 has 14 amino acids.

There are many counts of this clone. Compared with germline, one end of the junction differs, possibly owing to a read error. The read ends 3 residues before the CDR3 terminus; that terminus is restored from the germline J gene. The J gene is TRBJ2-3, the V gene TRBV5-1, with 14 positions matching TRBD2. Per the germline V gene, CDR1 is SGHRS and CDR2 is YFSETQ. This CDR3 has 17 amino acids. The covered CDR3 bases are TGCGCCAGCAGCTTGGCAGGGACTAGCGGGAGAACAGATGCG. This encodes CASSLAGTSGRTDA. The full CDR3 reads CASSLAGTSGRTDAQYF. The full variable domain, in which reference TRBV5-1 and TRBJ2-3 provide the parts outside the CDR3, is KAGVTQTPRYLIKTRGQQVTLSCSPISGHRSVSWYQQTPGQGLQFLFEYFSETQRNKGNFPGRFSGRQFSNSRSEMNVSTLELGDSALYLCASSLAGTSGRTDAQYFGPGTRLTVL.

This clone was seen repeatedly, ten times or more. The CDR3 end lies 3 residues beyond the end of the read and is filled in from the germline J gene. The chain has TRBV2 and TRBJ2-7; no reliable D call. Trimming took 2 bases from V and 6 from J, leaving 11 bases between them. Germline loops: CDR1 SNHLY, CDR2 FYNNEI. This CDR3 has 13 amino acids. The CDR3 loop is CASSELKGGEQYF. Incomplete CDR3 DNA: TGTGCCAGCAGTGAATTAAAGGGTGGCGAG.

This clone came up many times. The read is 3 residues too short to cover the CDR3 end, so that end is filled in from the germline J gene. The rearrangement uses TRBV2 and TRBJ1-2; D is possibly TRBD1 (5 bases). Germline V gene data show CDR1 as SNHLY and CDR2 as FYNNEI. The CDR3 has 14 amino acids. Between the trimmed V and J ends, which lost 0 bases and 7 bases, there was a span of 12 bases. The sequenced part of the CDR3 DNA is TGTGCCAGCAGTGAAGCTCGGCAGGGCGTTGGC. This encodes CASSEARQGVG. The entire CDR3 sequence reads CASSEARQGVGYTF.

This clone was picked up many times. Read sequence stops 3 residues before the CDR3 end, and the germline J gene provides the missing end. This chain uses TRBV6-2 or TRBV6-3 with TRBJ2-1, with 9 bases that match TRBD1. V lost 6 bases to trimming and J lost 7 bases; unmatched junction nucleotides: 7. The CDR3 totals 14 residues. CDR1 MNHEY and CDR2 SVGEGT come from the germline V gene. The DNA read from the CDR3 is TGTGCCAGCAGCGTACAGGGGGCGCGGAATGAG. Its translation is CASSVQGARNE. The complete CDR3 protein is CASSVQGARNEQFF.

This clone rates as medium-sized (0.01 to 0.1%). Read data end 3 residues before the CDR3 end; the end is taken from the germline J gene. J is TRBJ2-7 and V is TRBV30; D possibly corresponds to TRBD1 (5 bases). CDR3 length: 15 amino acids. Germline V gene lookup returns CDR1 GTSNPN and CDR2 SVGIG (reference sequence). The V end lost 3 bases, the J end lost 2 bases, and 17 bases lay between the germline ends. The CDR3 bases that were read are TGTGCCTGGAGCGTCGAAGACAGCCTGGCCTACGAG. Its translation is CAWSVEDSLAYE. The whole CDR3 reads CAWSVEDSLAYEQYF.

This clone showed up many times. The read comes to an end 3 residues before the CDR3 does, leaving the germline J gene to fill in the end. The rearrangement links TRBV30 to TRBJ1-2; weak D call: TRBD1 (6 bases). V dropped 2 bases and J dropped 7 bases, with 17 bases sitting between them. The germline gives CDR1 GTSNPN, CDR2 SVGIG (reference sequence). This CDR3 region has 14 residues. This CDR3 reads CAWSRLGRGSGYTF. The covered CDR3 bases are TGTGCCTGGAGTCGGCTGGGCAGGGGCTCTGGC. The full variable domain, rest sourced from reference TRBV30 and TRBJ1-2, is SQTIHQWPATLVQPVGSPLSLECTVEGTSNPNLYWYRQAAGRGLQLLFYSVGIGQISSEVPQNLSASRPQDRQFILSSKKLLLSDSGFYLCAWSRLGRGSGYTFGSGTRLTVV.

There are many counts of this clone. The read finishes 3 residues shy of the CDR3 end, and the germline J gene is used to complete it. The rearrangement joins TRBV20-1 to TRBJ2-7; 8 nucleotides align to TRBD1. Germline values: CDR1 DFQATT, CDR2 SNEGSKA (reference sequence). This CDR3 is 14 amino acids long. Partial CDR3 DNA: TGCAGCTCGGACGGGAAACAGGGGGGCTACGAG. Its translation: CSSDGKQGGYE. The complete CDR3 protein is CSSDGKQGGYEQYF.

This clone has at least ten counts. Sequencing ends 3 residues short of the CDR3 end; the germline J gene provides the rest. The V call is TRBV2, the J call TRBJ1-6; D is unresolved. Trimming cost V 2 bases and J 10 bases, with 21 bases left between them. Germline lookup yields CDR1 SNHLY and CDR2 FYNNEI. The CDR3 totals 17 residues. The CDR3 sequence: CASSEFITVRFGSPLHF. CDR3 DNA (partial): TGTGCCAGCAGTGAATTTATAACCGTCAGGTTTGGATCACCC.

This clone came up many times. The read ends 3 residues early relative to the CDR3; the germline J gene fills the gap. The V call is TRBV18, the J call TRBJ2-3; D not certain. Germline lookup yields CDR1 KGHSH and CDR2 LQKENI. Trimming took off 4 bases at V and 0 bases at J, with 8 bases between the two ends. There are 14 residues in the CDR3. CDR3 sequence reads: CASSQAESTDTQYF. The CDR3 bases that were read are TGTGCCAGCTCACAGGCAGAAAGCACAGATACG. The whole variable domain, remainder taken from reference TRBV18 and TRBJ2-3, is NAGVMQNPRHLVRRRGQEARLRCSPMKGHSHVYWYRQLPEEGLKFMVYLQKENIIDESGMPKERFSAEFPKEGPSILRIQQVVRGDSAAYFCASSQAESTDTQYFGPGTRLTVL.

By share of the sample, this clone is medium-sized. The CDR3 extends 3 residues past the end of the read, so its final part is completed from the germline J gene. V and J are TRBV28 and TRBJ1-5; 7 nucleotides agree with TRBD1. V lost 5 bases and J lost 1; bases outside the gene matches: 5. Germline CDR1 is MDHEN and CDR2 is SYDVKM. The CDR3 runs 15 residues. This chain's CDR3 is CASSPYRGSNQPQHF. The part of the CDR3 DNA that was read is TGTGCCAGCAGTCCATACAGGGGAAGCAATCAGCCC.

This clone was seen ten or more times. The CDR3 loop reads CSAPRGQQKETQYF. The CDR3 DNA, read in part, is TGCAGTGCACCGAGGGGACAGCAGAAAGAGACC. The chain carries TRBV20-1 and TRBJ2-5; TRBD1 aligns across 7 bases. The read falls 3 residues short of the CDR3 end, and the missing part is taken from the germline J gene. CDR3 length: 14 amino acids. Germline CDR1 reads DFQATT; CDR2 reads SNEGSKA (reference sequence). The J segment lost 3 bases and the V segment lost 6 bases, leaving 10 bases of the junction unmatched.

At least ten counts were recorded for this clone. The CDR3 goes on 3 residues after the read ends, and that part is filled in from the germline J gene. The genes are TRBV2 and TRBJ1-1, with D possibly matching TRBD1 (6 bases). CDR3 size: 14 residues. V was shortened by 6 bases and J by 7 bases, with 18 bases between the two germline ends. Germline assignment: CDR1 SNHLY and CDR2 FYNNEI. This CDR3 is CASSSIGDTIEAFF. The sequenced CDR3 bases are TGTGCCAGCAGCTCGATAGGGGACACAATTGAA. The variable domain in full, completed from reference TRBV2 and TRBJ1-1, reads EPEVTQTPSHQVTQMGQEVILRCVPISNHLYFYWYRQILGQKVEFLVSFYNNEISEKSEIFDDQFSVERPDGSNFTLKIRSTKLEDSAMYFCASSSIGDTIEAFFGQGTRLTVV.

This clone was seen a few times. The CDR3 end falls 3 residues outside the read, so it is completed with the germline J gene. J is TRBJ2-3 and V is TRBV20-1; D remains unclear. Germline CDR1 reads DFQATT; CDR2 reads SNEGSKA (reference sequence). The CDR3 sequence is 13 residues long. CDR3 sequence: CSASSQAKETQYF. CDR3 bases read: TGCAGTGCCTCGAGTCAGGCCAAGGAGACG.

This clone was counted at least ten times. The read finishes 3 residues shy of the CDR3 end, and the germline J gene is used to complete it. The V gene is TRBV7-8, the J gene TRBJ1-3; D remains unclear. CDR1 is SGHVS, CDR2 FQNEAQ, per germline. V was trimmed by 5 bases and J by 3 bases, leaving 14 bases between them. This CDR3 spans 15 amino acids. The CDR3: CASSAARRFGNTIYF. The CDR3 DNA, read in part, is TGTGCCAGCAGCGCAGCGAGAAGATTTGGAAACACC.

This clone has at least ten counts. The read ends 3 residues early relative to the CDR3; the germline J gene fills the gap. The genes are TRBV7-2 and TRBJ2-1; no clear D gene. The V gene lost 5 bases and the J gene lost 3 bases, with 8 bases spanning the gap. The CDR3 consists of 13 residues. Germline V CDR1 and CDR2: SGHTA, FQGNSA. Partial CDR3 DNA: TGTGCCAGCAGCCTGCTAGGCTACAATGAG. It is translated as CASSLLGYNE. The whole CDR3 sequence is CASSLLGYNEQFF.